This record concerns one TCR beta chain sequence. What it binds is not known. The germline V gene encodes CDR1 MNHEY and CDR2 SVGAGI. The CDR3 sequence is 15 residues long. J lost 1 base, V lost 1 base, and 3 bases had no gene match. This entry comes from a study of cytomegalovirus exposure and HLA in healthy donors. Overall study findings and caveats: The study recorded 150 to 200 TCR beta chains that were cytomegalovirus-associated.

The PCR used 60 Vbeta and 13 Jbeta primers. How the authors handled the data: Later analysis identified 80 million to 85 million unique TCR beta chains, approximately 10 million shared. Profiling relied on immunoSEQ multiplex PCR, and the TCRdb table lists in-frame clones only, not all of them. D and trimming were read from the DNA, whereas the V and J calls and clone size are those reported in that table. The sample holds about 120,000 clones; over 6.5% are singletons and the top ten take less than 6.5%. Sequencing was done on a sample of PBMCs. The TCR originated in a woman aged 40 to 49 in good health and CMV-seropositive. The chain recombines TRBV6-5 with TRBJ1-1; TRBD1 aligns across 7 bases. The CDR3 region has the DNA TGTGCCAGCAGTTACTATAGGACAGGGAACACTGAAGCTTTCTTT. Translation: CASSYYRTGNTEAFF.